This T cell receptor beta chain derives from a study of T-cell reconstitution after alpha-beta-depleted transplantation in children. Preparation of the TCRbeta library was carried out with unique molecular identifiers. TCRdb fed the PCR reads into MiXCR, producing one record per CDR3 protein. The sample contains about 1,000,000 distinct CDR3 sequences, 25% to 35% of which appear only once. Overall study results and limits: By about two months after transplant, alpha-beta T cells reportedly arose from several hundred graft clones that had expanded. When one year had passed after transplant, most T-cell counts and diversity came from newly produced T cells. The origin of high day-60 TCRbeta diversity in some patients lay in surviving recipient T cells and thymic progenitors.

As to this clonotype: The antigen remains unidentified.

CDR3 length: 17 residues. Germline CDR1 reads MNHNS; CDR2 reads SASEGT. Between the trimmed V and J ends, which lost 5 bases and 10 bases, there was a span of 28 bases. Sequenced here: PBMCs, mostly from graft donor cells, sampled 360 days after TCRalphabeta/CD19-depleted stem cell transplant. This receptor was taken from a boy less than two years old who had a stem cell transplant for SCID, so the T cells may come from the graft donor. The chain uses TRBV6-1 and TRBJ2-3; tentatively, D is TRBD2 (7 bases). The CDR3 sequence: CASSPGVGTSGREAQYF. The CDR3 DNA sequence: TGTGCCAGCAGTCCAGGGGTCGGGACCTCGGGCCGGGAGGCGCAGTATTTT.